This is a list of T cell receptor beta chains from one sample in a study of PD-1 blockade in classical Hodgkin lymphoma. Sequencing used immunoSEQ multiplex PCR; TCRdb keeps in-frame clones, though not all of them. The sample has about 58,000 clones; 80% to 95% are singletons. The material was peripheral blood mononuclear cells (PBMCs), obtained before the second cycle of nivolumab. These receptors were obtained from a human donor with classical Hodgkin lymphoma. Both conserved end residues are part of each CDR3. A D gene is named only where the DNA matches it firmly. The size field is filled for only some rows; it gives once, few, many or a size class.

TRBJ1-1 | - | - | TRBV27 | CASRVGGAFTEAFF | TGTGCCAGCCGGGTGGGGGGCGCGTTCACTGAAGCTTTCTTT
TRBJ2-1 | - | - | TRBV27 | CATETGNEQFF | TGTGCCACCGAGACAGGTAATGAGCAGTTCTTC
TRBJ2-4 | - | - | TRBV2 | CASSALDSIQNIQYF | TGTGCCAGCAGTGCCCTTGATAGCATCCAAAACATTCAGTACTTC
TRBJ1-2 | once | - | TRBV5-4 | CASNSPATGLGYTF | TGTGCCAGCAACTCCCCCGCAACCGGTTTAGGCTACACCTTC
TRBJ2-3 | - | TRBD2 | TRBV6-1 | CASSPTSGGGDTQYF | TGTGCCAGCAGCCCGACTAGCGGGGGGGGAGATACGCAGTATTTT
TRBJ2-3 | - | TRBD1 | TRBV10-3 | CAISELLPGTGDTQYF | TGTGCCATCAGTGAGTTGCTACCCGGGACAGGCGATACGCAGTATTTT
TRBJ2-1 | - | - | TRBV11-1 | CASSLVGGNSYNEQFF | TGTGCCAGCAGCTTAGTAGGGGGGAACTCCTACAATGAGCAGTTCTTC
TRBJ1-2 | - | - | TRBV7-9 | CASSLESPSKGYTF | TGTGCCAGCAGCTTAGAATCACCCTCGAAAGGCTACACCTTC
TRBJ2-7 | - | - | TRBV2 | CASSDGWGYSYEQYF | TGTGCCAGCAGTGATGGTTGGGGATACTCCTACGAGCAGTACTTC
TRBJ1-2 | once | - | TRBV28 | CASSNDVNYGYTF | TGTGCCAGCAGCAATGACGTAAATTATGGCTACACCTTC
TRBJ2-3 | once | - | TRBV28 | CASSPPGEGGGTDTQYF | TGTGCCAGCAGTCCCCCCGGCGAGGGGGGGGGCACAGATACGCAGTATTTT
TRBJ2-7 | - | TRBD2 | TRBV4-2 | CASSIAGGHPEQYF | TGTGCCAGCAGCATAGCGGGAGGGCATCCCGAGCAGTACTTC
TRBJ1-3 | - | - | TRBV27 | CASSLSKGFNTIYF | TGTGCCAGCAGTTTATCTAAAGGGTTCAACACCATATATTTT
TRBJ2-4 | once | TRBD1 | TRBV10-3 | CAISESGQEAKNIQYF | TGTGCCATCAGTGAGTCGGGACAGGAAGCCAAAAACATTCAGTACTTC
TRBJ2-3 | - | TRBD2 | TRBV15 | CATSGPGGVSTDTQYF | TGTGCCACCAGCGGGCCCGGGGGGGTCAGCACAGATACGCAGTATTTT
TRBJ2-1 | - | TRBD2 | TRBV2 | CASSRLAGAFEQFF | TGTGCCAGCAGTCGACTAGCGGGAGCCTTTGAGCAGTTCTTC
TRBJ1-3 | - | - | TRBV2 | CASSEALDPPVGNTIYF | TGTGCCAGCAGTGAAGCGCTAGATCCTCCGGTGGGAAACACCATATATTTT
TRBJ2-2 | - | - | TRBV9 | CASSVVVSSNTGELFF | TGTGCCAGCAGCGTAGTGGTCAGCTCGAACACCGGGGAGCTGTTTTTT
TRBJ1-4 | - | - | TRBV7-6 | CASSLGGAATNEKLFF | TGTGCCAGCAGCTTAGGGGGGGCAGCAACTAATGAAAAACTGTTTTTT
TRBJ2-2 | once | - | TRBV19 | CASHLGHPPGELFF | TGTGCCAGTCACCTGGGGCACCCGCCCGGGGAGCTGTTTTTT
TRBJ2-3 | - | TRBD2 | TRBV7-3 | CASSLNYGTSGGFDTQYF | TGTGCCAGCAGCTTAAACTATGGTACTAGCGGGGGGTTCGATACGCAGTATTTT
TRBJ2-2 | - | - | TRBV5-4 | CASGGGQGFAGELFF | TGTGCCAGCGGAGGCGGGCAAGGGTTTGCCGGGGAGCTGTTTTTT
TRBJ1-2 | - | - | TRBV19 | CASSPGPTGGYTF | TGTGCCAGTAGCCCAGGGCCAACGGGGGGCTACACCTTC
TRBJ1-4 | - | - | TRBV5-1 | CASSLAGREGGEKLFF | TGCGCCAGCAGCTTGGCCGGCAGGGAGGGTGGGGAAAAACTGTTTTTT
TRBJ1-2 | - | - | TRBV5-4 | CASSLYTGVTNYGYTF | TGTGCCAGCAGCTTGTATACAGGAGTTACTAACTATGGCTACACCTTC
TRBJ2-5 | - | - | TRBV5-8 | CASSPRLDEASETQYF | TGTGCCAGCAGCCCTCGACTGGATGAAGCTTCAGAGACCCAGTACTTC
TRBJ2-3 | - | TRBD1 | TRBV5-6 | CASSLKGTGGTDTQYF | TGTGCCAGCAGTCTTAAAGGGACAGGGGGCACAGATACGCAGTATTTT
TRBJ1-6 | - | - | TRBV10-3 | CAITGGQGSPLHF | TGTGCCATCACCGGGGGCCAGGGTTCACCCCTCCACTTT
TRBJ2-7 | - | TRBD2 | TRBV7-8 | CASSHRSGLAGYEQYF | TGTGCCAGCAGCCACCGAAGTGGGCTAGCGGGGTACGAGCAGTACTTC
TRBJ2-1 | - | TRBD2 | TRBV11-2 | CASSASGGVYNEQFF | TGTGCCAGCAGCGCTAGCGGGGGGGTGTACAATGAGCAGTTCTTC
TRBJ2-5 | - | - | TRBV5-1 | CASAPVLAVQETQYF | TGCGCCAGCGCCCCGGTATTGGCCGTACAAGAGACCCAGTACTTC
TRBJ1-1 | - | TRBD1 | TRBV6-5 | CASSYSHRTGYTEAFF | TGTGCCAGCAGTTACTCGCACAGGACAGGGTACACTGAAGCTTTCTTT
TRBJ2-2 | - | - | TRBV25-1 | CASSVASRLLTGELFF | TGTGCCAGCAGTGTCGCTAGCAGATTACTCACCGGGGAGCTGTTTTTT
TRBJ1-6 | - | - | TRBV27 | CASSLLGQINSPLHF | TGTGCCAGCAGTTTACTCGGGCAGATTAATTCACCCCTCCACTTT
TRBJ2-1 | - | TRBD1 | TRBV28 | CASIPTGTDYNEQFF | TGTGCCAGCATCCCTACCGGGACAGACTACAATGAGCAGTTCTTC
TRBJ2-7 | once | - | TRBV27 | CASSLDGYEQYF | TGTGCCAGCAGTTTGGACGGGTACGAGCAGTACTTC
TRBJ1-1 | - | - | TRBV19 | CASTAGHVNTEAFF | TGTGCCAGTACCGCGGGACACGTGAACACTGAAGCTTTCTTT
TRBJ2-3 | - | - | TRBV30 | CAWSFVSTDTQYF | TGTGCCTGGAGTTTCGTTAGCACAGATACGCAGTATTTT
TRBJ1-2 | - | - | TRBV6-6 | CASSYQGSGLYGYTF | TGTGCCAGCAGTTACCAAGGGTCCGGCCTCTATGGCTACACCTTC
TRBJ2-1 | - | - | TRBV6-1 | CASNRPLSSYNEQFF | TGTGCCAGCAATCGGCCCCTGAGCTCCTACAATGAGCAGTTCTTC
TRBJ1-1 | - | TRBD1 | TRBV5-1 | CASSSQGQENTEAFF | TGCGCCAGCAGCTCCCAGGGACAGGAGAACACTGAAGCTTTCTTT
TRBJ2-5 | - | TRBD1 | TRBV9 | CASSADRGSVGVGETQYF | TGTGCCAGCAGCGCAGACAGGGGGTCCGTCGGGGTAGGCGAGACCCAGTACTTC
TRBJ2-3 | once | TRBD2 | TRBV4-2 | CASSQEGEGVPWADTQYF | TGTGCCAGCAGCCAAGAGGGGGAGGGTGTCCCTTGGGCAGATACGCAGTATTTT